Presented here are 8 T cell receptor beta chains from one specimen sequenced in a study of CD8+CD57+ T cells in acquired aplastic anemia. Genomic DNA templated the TCR beta VDJ and CDR3 profiling. TCRdb independently ran MiXCR on the reads; one entry per CDR3 protein. This sample has some 150,000 distinct CDR3 sequences; less than 45% occur once, and the top ten carry roughly 8.9%. Specimen: sorted CD4+, CD8+, or CD8+CD57+ T cells (not recorded which) from PBMCs. These receptors were taken from a human donor in good health, serving as a control.

V usage is TRBV7-8 and J usage is TRBJ2-7; no clear D. Germline V gene data show CDR1 as SGHVS and CDR2 as FQNEAQ. The V and J ends lost 3 bases and 8 bases respectively, with 5 bases between them. This CDR3 region has 10 residues. The CDR3 is CASSLNKQYF. The CDR3 region has the DNA TGTGCCAGCAGCTTGAATAAGCAGTACTTC.

The chain uses TRBV11-3 and TRBJ1-1; D is unclear. The germline CDR1 and CDR2 sequences are SGHNT and YENEEA. The CDR3 is 14 amino acids. Trimming left V 1 base short and J 0 bases short, with 6 bases between. CDR3 DNA sequence: TGTGCCAGCAGCTTAGCAGTTATGAACACTGAAGCTTTCTTT. It yields the protein CASSLAVMNTEAFF. Supplemented by reference TRBV11-3 and TRBJ1-1, the full variable domain reads EAGVVQSPRYKIIEKKQPVAFWCNPISGHNTLYWYLQNLGQGPELLIRYENEEAVDDSQLPKDRFSAERLKGVDSTLKIQPAELGDSAVYLCASSLAVMNTEAFFGQGTRLTVV.

Remarks on this clonotype: Because the CDR3 is missing its conserved closing phenylalanine or tryptophan, this is likely a read error. The DNA is omitted, as the CDR3 cannot be located on it reliably, and the CDR3 follows TCRdb's listing. V and J are TRBV19 and TRBJ1-2; TRBD1, as called in the table, went unchecked against the DNA. Including both end residues, the CDR3 is 13 amino acids long. Per the germline V gene, CDR1 is LNHDA and CDR2 is SQIVND (reference sequence). The CDR3: CASSRSAEGARSI.

This chain links TRBV20-1 with TRBJ2-1; maybe TRBD2 (5 bases). V was cut by 0 bases and J by 10 bases, with 13 bases left in between. The CDR3 sequence is 13 residues long. Germline assignment: CDR1 DFQATT and CDR2 SNEGSKA (reference sequence). CDR3 amino acids: CSAREWRTSEQFF. In nucleotides, the CDR3 is TGCAGTGCTAGAGAGTGGCGGACTTCAGAGCAGTTCTTC.

In this sample, this clonotype turned up a few times. The CDR3 nucleotides read TGCGCCAGCAGGGACAGCACCAACTATGGCTACACCTTC. Its translation is CASRDSTNYGYTF. The J gene is TRBJ1-2, the V gene TRBV10-2, with a tentative D call TRBD1 (6 bases). Looked up from germline, CDR1 is WSHSY and CDR2 is SAAADI. The ends were cut back, 6 bases at V and 2 bases at J, with 10 bases in the middle. The CDR3 runs 13 residues.

In its sample, this clonotype was seen a few times. The chain joins TRBV2 to TRBJ2-3, with TRBD2 matching over 9 bases. The germline gives CDR1 SNHLY, CDR2 FYNNEI. The CDR3 extends over 15 amino acids. Germline trimming cut 5 bases from V and 8 bases from J; bases unmatched to any gene: 11. Here the CDR3 DNA reads TGTGCCAGCAGTCCGCGGGGGGGTGACTGGGTTACGCAGTATTTT. Protein sequence: CASSPRGGDWVTQYF.

This clonotype was counted at least ten times. V gene TRBV19 combines with J gene TRBJ1-1, with TRBD1 identical over 7 bases. V lost 3 bases to trimming and J lost 1 base; unmatched junction nucleotides: 5. This CDR3 has 15 amino acids. Germline CDR1 reads LNHDA; CDR2 reads SQIVND (reference sequence). The CDR3 region has the DNA TGTGCCAGTAGTATCAGGGGGTTTGAGAACACTGAAGCTTTCTTT. This encodes CASSIRGFENTEAFF. The full variable domain, rest sourced from reference TRBV19 and TRBJ1-1, is DGGITQSPKYLFRKEGQNVTLSCEQNLNHDAMYWYRQDPGQGLRLIYYSQIVNDFQKGDIAEGYSVSREKKESFPLTVTSAQKNPTAFYLCASSIRGFENTEAFFGQGTRLTVV.

In nucleotides, the CDR3 is TGTGCCAGCAGCCCGGGGAGGGGTCGCGGGGTAAGAGAGACCCAGTACTTC. It translates to CASSPGRGRGVRETQYF. The genes are TRBV7-4 and TRBJ2-5, with 7 bases aligning to TRBD2. The V and J ends lost 5 bases and 4 bases, in that order; junction bases with no gene match: 16. In germline, CDR1 is SGHVT, CDR2 SQSDAQ. This CDR3 is 17 amino acids long.